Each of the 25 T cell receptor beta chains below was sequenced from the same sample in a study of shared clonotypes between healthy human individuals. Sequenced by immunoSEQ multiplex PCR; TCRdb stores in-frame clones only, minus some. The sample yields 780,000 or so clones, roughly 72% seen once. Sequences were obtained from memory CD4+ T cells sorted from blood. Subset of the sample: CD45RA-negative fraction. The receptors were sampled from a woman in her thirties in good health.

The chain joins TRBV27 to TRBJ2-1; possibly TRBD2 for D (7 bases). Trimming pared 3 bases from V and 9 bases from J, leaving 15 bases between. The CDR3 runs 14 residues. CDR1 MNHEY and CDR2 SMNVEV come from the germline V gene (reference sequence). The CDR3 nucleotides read TGTGCCAGCAGTTTCCTGGCGGGGGCAGGTGAGCAGTTCTTC. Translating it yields CASSFLAGAGEQFF.

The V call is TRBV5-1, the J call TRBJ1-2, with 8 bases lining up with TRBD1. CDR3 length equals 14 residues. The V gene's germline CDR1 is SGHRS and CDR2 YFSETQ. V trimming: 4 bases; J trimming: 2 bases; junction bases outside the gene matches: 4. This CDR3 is CASSEGQGNYGYTF. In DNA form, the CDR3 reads TGCGCCAGCAGCGAAGGACAGGGAAACTATGGCTACACCTTC.

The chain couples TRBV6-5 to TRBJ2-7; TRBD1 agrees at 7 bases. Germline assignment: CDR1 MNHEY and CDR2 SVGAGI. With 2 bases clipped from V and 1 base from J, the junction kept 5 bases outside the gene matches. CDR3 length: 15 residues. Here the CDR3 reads CASSYPGQDSYEQYF. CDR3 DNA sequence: TGTGCCAGCAGTTACCCCGGACAGGATTCCTACGAGCAGTACTTC.

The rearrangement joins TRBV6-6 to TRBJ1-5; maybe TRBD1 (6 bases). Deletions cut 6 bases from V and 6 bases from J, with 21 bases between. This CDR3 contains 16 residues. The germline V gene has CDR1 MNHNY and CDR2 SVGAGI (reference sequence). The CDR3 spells CASSAGQGNLGQPQHF. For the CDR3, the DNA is TGTGCCAGCAGCGCCGGGCAGGGGAATTTGGGTCAGCCCCAGCATTTT.

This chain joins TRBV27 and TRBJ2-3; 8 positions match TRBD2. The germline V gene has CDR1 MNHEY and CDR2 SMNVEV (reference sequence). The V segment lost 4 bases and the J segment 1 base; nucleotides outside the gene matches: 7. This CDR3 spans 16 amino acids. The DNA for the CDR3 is TGTGCCAGCAGTTCTAGAGCGGGAGTGGGCACAGATACGCAGTATTTT. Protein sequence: CASSSRAGVGTDTQYF.

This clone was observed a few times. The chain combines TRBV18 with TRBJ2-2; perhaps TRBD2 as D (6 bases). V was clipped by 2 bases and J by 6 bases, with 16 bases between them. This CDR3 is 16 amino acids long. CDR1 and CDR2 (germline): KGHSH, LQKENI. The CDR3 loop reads CASSPADSPGAGELFF. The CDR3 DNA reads TGTGCCAGCTCACCAGCGGACTCGCCGGGGGCCGGGGAGCTGTTTTTT. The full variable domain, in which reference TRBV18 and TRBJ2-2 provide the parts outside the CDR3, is NAGVMQNPRHLVRRRGQEARLRCSPMKGHSHVYWYRQLPEEGLKFMVYLQKENIIDESGMPKERFSAEFPKEGPSILRIQQVVRGDSAAYFCASSPADSPGAGELFFGEGSRLTVL.

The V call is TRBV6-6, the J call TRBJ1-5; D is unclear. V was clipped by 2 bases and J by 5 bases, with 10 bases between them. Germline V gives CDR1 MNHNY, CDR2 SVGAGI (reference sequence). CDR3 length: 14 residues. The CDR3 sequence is CASSYRLSDQPQHF. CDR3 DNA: TGTGCCAGCAGTTACAGGTTGTCTGATCAGCCCCAGCATTTT.

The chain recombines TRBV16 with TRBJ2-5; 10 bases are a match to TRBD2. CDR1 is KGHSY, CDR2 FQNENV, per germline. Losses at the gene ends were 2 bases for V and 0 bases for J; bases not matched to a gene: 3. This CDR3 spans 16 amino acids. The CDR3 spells CASSQLAGANQETQYF. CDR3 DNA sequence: TGTGCCAGCAGCCAACTAGCGGGAGCCAACCAAGAGACCCAGTACTTC.

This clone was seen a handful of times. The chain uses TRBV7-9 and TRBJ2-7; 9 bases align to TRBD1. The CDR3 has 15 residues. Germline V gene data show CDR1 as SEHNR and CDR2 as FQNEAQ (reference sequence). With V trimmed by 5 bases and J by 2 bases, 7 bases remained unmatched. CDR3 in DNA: TGTGCCAGCAGCAAAAGGGACAGGGACACCTACGAGCAGTACTTC. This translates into CASSKRDRDTYEQYF. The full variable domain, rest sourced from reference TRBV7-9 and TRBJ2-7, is DTGVSQNPRHKITKRGQNVTFRCDPISEHNRLYWYRQTLGQGPEFLTYFQNEAQLEKSRLLSDRFSAERPKGSFSTLEIQRTEQGDSAMYLCASSKRDRDTYEQYFGPGTRLTVT.

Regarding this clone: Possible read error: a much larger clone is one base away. The CDR3 sequence: CASSWTGSSYEQYF. In DNA, the CDR3 is TGTGCCAGCAGTTGGACAGGGAGCTCCTACGAGCAGTACTTC. The chain joins TRBV6-1 to TRBJ2-7, with TRBD1 matching 8 bases. The CDR3 runs to 14 residues. V shed 5 bases and J 0 bases; nucleotides not matched to a gene: 3. Germline V lookup: CDR1 MNHNS, CDR2 SASEGT.

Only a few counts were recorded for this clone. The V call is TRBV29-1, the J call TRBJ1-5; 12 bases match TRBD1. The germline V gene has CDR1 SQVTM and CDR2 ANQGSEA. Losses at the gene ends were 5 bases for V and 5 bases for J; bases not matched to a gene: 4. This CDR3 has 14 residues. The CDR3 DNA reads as TGCAGCGTTAGAGGGACAGGGGGCGATCAGCCCCAGCATTTT. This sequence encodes CSVRGTGGDQPQHF.

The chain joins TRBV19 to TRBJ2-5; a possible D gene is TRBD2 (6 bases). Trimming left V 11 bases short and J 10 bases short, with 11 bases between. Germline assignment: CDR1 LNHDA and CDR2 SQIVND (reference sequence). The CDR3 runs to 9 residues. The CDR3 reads CAAGRDQYF. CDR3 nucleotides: TGTGCCGCAGGGCGGGACCAGTACTTC. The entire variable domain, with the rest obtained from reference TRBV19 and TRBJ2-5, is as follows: DGGITQSPKYLFRKEGQNVTLSCEQNLNHDAMYWYRQDPGQGLRLIYYSQIVNDFQKGDIAEGYSVSREKKESFPLTVTSAQKNPTAFYLCAAGRDQYFGPGTRLLVL.

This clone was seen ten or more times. CDR3 coding DNA: TGTGCCAGTAGTAATTGGGGGGCCACTGAAGCTTTCTTT. It encodes CASSNWGATEAFF. The rearrangement links TRBV19 to TRBJ1-1; D might be TRBD1 (6 bases). CDR3 length equals 13 residues. The germline V gene encodes CDR1 LNHDA and CDR2 SQIVND (reference sequence). V lost 4 bases to trimming and J lost 4 bases, with 10 bases between them.

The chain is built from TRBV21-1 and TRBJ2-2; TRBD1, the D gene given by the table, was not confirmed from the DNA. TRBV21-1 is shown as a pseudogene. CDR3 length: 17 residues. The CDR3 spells CASSKSSGAGGTGELFF. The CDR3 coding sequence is TGTGCCAGCAGCAAAAGTTCGGGAGCAGGGGGCACCGGGGAGCTGTTTTTT.

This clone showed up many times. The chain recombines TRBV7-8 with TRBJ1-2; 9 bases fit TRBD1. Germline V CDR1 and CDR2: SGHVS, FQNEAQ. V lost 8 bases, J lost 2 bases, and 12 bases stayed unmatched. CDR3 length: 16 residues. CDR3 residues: CASVKDRGQGNYGYTF. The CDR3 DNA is TGTGCCAGCGTGAAGGACCGAGGACAGGGGAACTATGGCTACACCTTC.

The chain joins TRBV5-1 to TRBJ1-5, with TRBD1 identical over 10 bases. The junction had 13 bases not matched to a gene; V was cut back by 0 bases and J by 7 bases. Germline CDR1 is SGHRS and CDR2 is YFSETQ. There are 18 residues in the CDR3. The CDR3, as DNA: TGCGCCAGCAGCTTGGGCACTGGGACAGGGGCTGGTGGACAGCCCCAGCATTTT. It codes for CASSLGTGTGAGGQPQHF.

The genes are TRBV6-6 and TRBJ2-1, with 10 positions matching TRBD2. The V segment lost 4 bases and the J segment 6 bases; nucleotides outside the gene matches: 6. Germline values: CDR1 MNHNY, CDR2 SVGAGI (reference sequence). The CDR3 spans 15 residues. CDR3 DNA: TGTGCCAGCAGTTCCCAGTGGACTAGCGGCAATGAGCAGTTCTTC. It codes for CASSSQWTSGNEQFF.

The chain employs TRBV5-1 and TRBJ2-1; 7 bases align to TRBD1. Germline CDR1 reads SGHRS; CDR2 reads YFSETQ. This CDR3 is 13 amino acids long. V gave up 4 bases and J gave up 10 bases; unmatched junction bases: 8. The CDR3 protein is CASSARQGSEQFF. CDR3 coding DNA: TGCGCCAGCAGCGCAAGACAGGGTAGCGAGCAGTTCTTC.

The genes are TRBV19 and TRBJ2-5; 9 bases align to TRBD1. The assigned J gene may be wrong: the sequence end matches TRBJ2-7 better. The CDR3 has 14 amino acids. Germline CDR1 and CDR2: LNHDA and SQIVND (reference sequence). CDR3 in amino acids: CASINGQGYGEQYF. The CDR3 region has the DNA TGTGCCAGTATAAACGGACAGGGGTATGGCGAGCAGTACTTC.

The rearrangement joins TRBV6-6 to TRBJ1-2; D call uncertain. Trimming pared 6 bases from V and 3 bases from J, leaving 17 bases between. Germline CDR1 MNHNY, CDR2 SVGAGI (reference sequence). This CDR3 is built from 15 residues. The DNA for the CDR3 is TGTGCCAGCAGCTATCCCGCTGGCAGTGACTATGGCTACACCTTC. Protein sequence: CASSYPAGSDYGYTF.

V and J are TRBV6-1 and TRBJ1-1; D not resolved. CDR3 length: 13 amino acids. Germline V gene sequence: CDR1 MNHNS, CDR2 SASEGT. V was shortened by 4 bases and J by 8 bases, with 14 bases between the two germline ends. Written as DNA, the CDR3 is TGTGCCAGCAGTGGAAAGGGAGGTATAGAAGCTTTCTTT. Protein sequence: CASSGKGGIEAFF.

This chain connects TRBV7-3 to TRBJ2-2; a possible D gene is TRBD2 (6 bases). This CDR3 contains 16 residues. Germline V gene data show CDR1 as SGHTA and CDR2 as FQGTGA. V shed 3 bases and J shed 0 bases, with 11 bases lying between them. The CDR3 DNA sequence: TGTGCCAGCAGCTTGGGTGGACTAACGAACACCGGGGAGCTGTTTTTT. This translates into CASSLGGLTNTGELFF.

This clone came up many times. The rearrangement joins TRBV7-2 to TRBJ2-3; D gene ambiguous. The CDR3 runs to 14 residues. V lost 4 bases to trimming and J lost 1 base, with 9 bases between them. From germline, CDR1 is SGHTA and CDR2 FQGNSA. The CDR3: CASSSYLGTDTQYF. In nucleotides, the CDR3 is TGTGCCAGCAGCTCTTACTTGGGCACAGATACGCAGTATTTT.

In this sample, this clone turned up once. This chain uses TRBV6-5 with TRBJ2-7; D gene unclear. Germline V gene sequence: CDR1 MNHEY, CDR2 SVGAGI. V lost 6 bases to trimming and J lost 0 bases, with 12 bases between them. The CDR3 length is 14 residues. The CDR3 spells CASSPRTYSYEQYF. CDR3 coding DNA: TGTGCCAGCAGCCCCCGGACGTACTCCTACGAGCAGTACTTC.

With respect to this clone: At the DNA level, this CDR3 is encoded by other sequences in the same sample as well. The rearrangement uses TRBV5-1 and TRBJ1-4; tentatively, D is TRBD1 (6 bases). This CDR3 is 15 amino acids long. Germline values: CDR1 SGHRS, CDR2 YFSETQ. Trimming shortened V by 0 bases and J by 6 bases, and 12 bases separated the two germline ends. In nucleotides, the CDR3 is TGCGCCAGCAGCTTGGAGGGCAGGGGCCATGAAAAACTGTTTTTT. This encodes CASSLEGRGHEKLFF.